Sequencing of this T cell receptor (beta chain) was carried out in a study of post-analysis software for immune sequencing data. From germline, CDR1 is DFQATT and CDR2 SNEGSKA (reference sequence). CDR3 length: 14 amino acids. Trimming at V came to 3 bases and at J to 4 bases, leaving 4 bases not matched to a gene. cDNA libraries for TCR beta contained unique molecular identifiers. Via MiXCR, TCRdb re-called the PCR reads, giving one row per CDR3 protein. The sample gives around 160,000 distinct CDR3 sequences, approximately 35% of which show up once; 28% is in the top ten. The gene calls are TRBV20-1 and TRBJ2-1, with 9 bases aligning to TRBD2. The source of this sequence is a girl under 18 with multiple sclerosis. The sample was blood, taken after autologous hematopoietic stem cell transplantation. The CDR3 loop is CSAREAGGYNEQFF. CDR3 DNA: TGCAGTGCTAGGGAAGCGGGAGGATACAATGAGCAGTTCTTC.